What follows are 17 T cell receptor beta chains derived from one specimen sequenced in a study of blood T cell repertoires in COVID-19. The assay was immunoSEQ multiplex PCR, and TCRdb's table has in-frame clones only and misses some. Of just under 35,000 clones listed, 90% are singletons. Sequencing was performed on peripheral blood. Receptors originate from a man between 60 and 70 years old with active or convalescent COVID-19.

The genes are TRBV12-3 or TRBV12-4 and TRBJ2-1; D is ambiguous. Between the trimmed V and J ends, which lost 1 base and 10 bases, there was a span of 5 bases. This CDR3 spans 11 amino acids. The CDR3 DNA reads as TGTGCCAGCAGTTTAGGTAGCGAGCAGTTCTTC. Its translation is CASSLGSEQFF.

As DNA, the CDR3 is TGTGCCAGTAGTAAGCTCCGGAGCGGGGAGGAAAAAGCTTTCTTT. Protein sequence: CASSKLRSGEEKAFF. The genes are TRBV19 and TRBJ1-1, with D unclear. Trimming stripped 4 bases from V and 9 bases from J, with 21 bases between. The germline V gene has CDR1 LNHDA and CDR2 SQIVND (reference sequence). This CDR3 contains 15 residues.

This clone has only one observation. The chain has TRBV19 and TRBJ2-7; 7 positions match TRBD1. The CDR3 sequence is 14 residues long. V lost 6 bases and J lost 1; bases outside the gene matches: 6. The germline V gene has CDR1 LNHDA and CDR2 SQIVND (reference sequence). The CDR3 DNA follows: TGTGCCAGTAGATCCAGGACAGGATCCTACGAGCAGTACTTC. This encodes CASRSRTGSYEQYF. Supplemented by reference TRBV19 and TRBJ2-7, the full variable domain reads DGGITQSPKYLFRKEGQNVTLSCEQNLNHDAMYWYRQDPGQGLRLIYYSQIVNDFQKGDIAEGYSVSREKKESFPLTVTSAQKNPTAFYLCASRSRTGSYEQYFGPGTRLTVT.

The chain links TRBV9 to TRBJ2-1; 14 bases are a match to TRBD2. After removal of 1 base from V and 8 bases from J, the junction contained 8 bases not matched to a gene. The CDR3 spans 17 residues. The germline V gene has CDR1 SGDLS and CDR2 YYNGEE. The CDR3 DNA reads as TGTGCCAGCAGCGTACGTCGGGGGACTAGCGGGAGTGATGAGCAGTTCTTC. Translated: CASSVRRGTSGSDEQFF.

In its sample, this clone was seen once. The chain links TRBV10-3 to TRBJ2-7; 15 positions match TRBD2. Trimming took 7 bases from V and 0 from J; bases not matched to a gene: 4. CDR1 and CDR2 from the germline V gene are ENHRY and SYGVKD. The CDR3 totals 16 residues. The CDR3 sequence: CAITQGLAGGSYEQYF. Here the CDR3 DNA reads TGTGCCATCACCCAGGGACTAGCGGGGGGCTCCTACGAGCAGTACTTC.

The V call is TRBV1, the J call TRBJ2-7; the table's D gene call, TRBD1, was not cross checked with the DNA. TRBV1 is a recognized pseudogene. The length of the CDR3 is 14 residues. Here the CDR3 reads CTSSHTGASYEQYF. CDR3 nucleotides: TGCACCAGCAGCCACACAGGGGCGTCCTACGAGCAGTACTTC.

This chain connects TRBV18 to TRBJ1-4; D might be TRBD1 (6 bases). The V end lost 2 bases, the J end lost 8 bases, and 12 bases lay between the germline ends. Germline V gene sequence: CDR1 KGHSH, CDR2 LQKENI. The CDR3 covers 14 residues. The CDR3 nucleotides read TGTGCCAGCTCACCATGGGGACAAAACGAAAAACTGTTTTTT. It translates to CASSPWGQNEKLFF.

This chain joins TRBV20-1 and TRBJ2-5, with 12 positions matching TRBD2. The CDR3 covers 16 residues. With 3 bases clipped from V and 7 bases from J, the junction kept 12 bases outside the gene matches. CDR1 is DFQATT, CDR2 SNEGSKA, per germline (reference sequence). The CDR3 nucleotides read TGCAGTGCTAGTCTTATGGCTAGCGGGGGGGAGGGGACCCAGTACTTC. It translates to CSASLMASGGEGTQYF.

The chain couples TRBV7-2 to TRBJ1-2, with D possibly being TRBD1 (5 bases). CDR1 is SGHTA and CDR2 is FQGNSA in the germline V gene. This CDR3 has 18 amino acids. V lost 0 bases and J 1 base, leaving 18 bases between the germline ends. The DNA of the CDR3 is TGTGCCAGCAGCTTAGCGTCGGGGGTTAGAGTCCTTAACTATGGCTACACCTTC. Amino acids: CASSLASGVRVLNYGYTF.

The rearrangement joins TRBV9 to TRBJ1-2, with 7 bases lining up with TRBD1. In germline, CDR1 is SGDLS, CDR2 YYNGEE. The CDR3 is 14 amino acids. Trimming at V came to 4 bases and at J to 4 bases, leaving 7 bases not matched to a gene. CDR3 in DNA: TGTGCCAGCAGCCCTTTCACAGGGGCCTATGGCTACACCTTC. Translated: CASSPFTGAYGYTF.

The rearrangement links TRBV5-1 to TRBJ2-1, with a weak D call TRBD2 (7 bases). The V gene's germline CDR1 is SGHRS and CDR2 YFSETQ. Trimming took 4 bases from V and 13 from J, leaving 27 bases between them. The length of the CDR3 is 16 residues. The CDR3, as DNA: TGCGCCAGCAGCCTCGGGTCAACGAGTGGGGGGGCCCTTCAGTTCTTC. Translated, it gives CASSLGSTSGGALQFF.

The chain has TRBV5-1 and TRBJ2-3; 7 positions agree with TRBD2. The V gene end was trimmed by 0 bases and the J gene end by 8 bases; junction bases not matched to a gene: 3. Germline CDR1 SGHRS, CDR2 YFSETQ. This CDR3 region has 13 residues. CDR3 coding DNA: TGCGCCAGCAGCTTGGATGTAGCGGGTACGCAGTATTTT. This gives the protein CASSLDVAGTQYF.

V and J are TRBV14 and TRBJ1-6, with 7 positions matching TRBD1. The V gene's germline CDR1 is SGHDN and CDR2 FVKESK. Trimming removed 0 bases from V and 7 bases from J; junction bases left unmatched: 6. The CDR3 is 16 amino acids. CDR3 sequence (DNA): TGTGCCAGCAGCCAAGATAGGGGGACAGTGAATTCACCCCTCCACTTT. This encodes CASSQDRGTVNSPLHF.

The CDR3 nucleotides read TGTGCCAGCAGATCGACAGGGGTTGTGCCAGATACGCAGTATTTT. Protein: CASRSTGVVPDTQYF. V usage is TRBV27 and J usage is TRBJ2-3, with TRBD1 identical over 8 bases. CDR1 is MNHEY and CDR2 is SMNVEV in the germline V gene (reference sequence). The CDR3 is made up of 15 amino acids. The ends lost 6 bases at V and 4 bases at J; junction bases unmatched: 9.

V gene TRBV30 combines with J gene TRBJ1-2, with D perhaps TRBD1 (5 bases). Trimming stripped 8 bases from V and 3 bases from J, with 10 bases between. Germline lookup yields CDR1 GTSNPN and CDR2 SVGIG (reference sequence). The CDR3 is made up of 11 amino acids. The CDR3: CAHGQDYGYTF. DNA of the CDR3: TGTGCCCACGGACAAGACTATGGCTACACCTTC. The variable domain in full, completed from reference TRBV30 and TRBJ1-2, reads SQTIHQWPATLVQPVGSPLSLECTVEGTSNPNLYWYRQAAGRGLQLLFYSVGIGQISSEVPQNLSASRPQDRQFILSSKKLLLSDSGFYLCAHGQDYGYTFGSGTRLTVV.

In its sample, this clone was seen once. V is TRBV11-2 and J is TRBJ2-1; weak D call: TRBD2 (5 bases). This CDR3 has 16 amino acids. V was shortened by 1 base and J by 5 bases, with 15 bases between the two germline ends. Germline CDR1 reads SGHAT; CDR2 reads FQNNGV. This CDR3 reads CASSLVSGSPDNEQFF. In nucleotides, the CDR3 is TGTGCCAGCAGCTTAGTGTCGGGATCACCCGACAATGAGCAGTTCTTC.

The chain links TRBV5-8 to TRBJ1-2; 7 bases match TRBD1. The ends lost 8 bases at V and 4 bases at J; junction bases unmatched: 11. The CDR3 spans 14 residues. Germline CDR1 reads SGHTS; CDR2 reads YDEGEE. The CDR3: CARPAGQLLYGYTF. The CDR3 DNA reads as TGTGCCAGGCCGGCGGGACAGCTCCTCTATGGCTACACCTTC.